The clone carrying this T cell receptor (beta chain) has a single count. The data are from a study of T cell responses to AZD1222 COVID-19 vaccine. CDR1 is KGHDR and CDR2 is SFDVKD in the germline V gene. V dropped 4 bases and J dropped 6; count of bases not matched to a gene: 7. The CDR3 has 16 residues. The table came from immunoSEQ multiplex PCR; TCRdb's copy has only in-frame clones and leaves some out. Among about 40,000 clones, 88% were seen once, and the ten largest hold 26%. This specimen was peripheral blood, taken 28 days after the second dose of the MenACWY control vaccine. The rearrangement joins TRBV24-1 to TRBJ2-1; TRBD2 matches at 11 bases. The TCR was taken from an adult who received the MenACWY meningococcal vaccine as a control. CDR3 in DNA: TGTGCCACCAGTGACGGGGGACTAGCGGTGTTCAATGAGCAGTTCTTC. It is translated as CATSDGGLAVFNEQFF.